Presented here are 2 T cell receptor beta chains from one specimen sequenced in a study of cytomegalovirus exposure and HLA in healthy donors. Amplification used 60 Vbeta primers and 13 Jbeta primers. The method was immunoSEQ multiplex PCR; TCRdb's version includes in-frame clones alone and lacks a portion of them. The table includes roughly 130,000 clones, 78% detected once. The sequencing input was PBMCs. Receptors were obtained from a woman aged 40 to 50 in good health and CMV-seronegative.

V is TRBV30 and J is TRBJ2-5; D perhaps matches TRBD2 (6 bases). TRBJ2-7 matches the DNA end more closely, so the J call is doubtful. The CDR3 consists of 13 residues. CDR1 is GTSNPN, CDR2 SVGIG, per germline (reference sequence). CDR3 protein: CAWSAGEPYEQYF. The CDR3 DNA is TGTGCCTGGAGTGCGGGGGAACCCTACGAGCAGTACTTC.

The chain couples TRBV7-2 to TRBJ2-1; 12 positions agree with TRBD2. V gave up 8 bases and J gave up 7 bases; unmatched junction bases: 9. This CDR3 region has 15 residues. The germline CDR1 and CDR2 sequences are SGHTA and FQGNSA. The CDR3 protein is CASVLAGGALNEQFF. Here the CDR3 DNA reads TGTGCCAGCGTTCTAGCGGGGGGGGCCCTAAATGAGCAGTTCTTC.